The 12 T cell receptor beta chains below come from one sample, sequenced in a study of blood T cell repertoires in COVID-19. Clones were sequenced by immunoSEQ multiplex PCR, and TCRdb holds only the in-frame ones, with some missing. The table includes under 200,000 clones, roughly 81% detected once. The sequencing input was peripheral blood. These receptors all come from a woman aged 60-75 years with COVID-19, enrolled during active disease.

The V call is TRBV3-1 (or the pseudogene TRBV3-2), the J call TRBJ1-5; D is unresolved. This CDR3 has 14 residues. Between the trimmed V and J ends, which lost 1 base and 2 bases, there was a span of 6 bases. Germline CDR1 and CDR2: LGHDT and YNNKEL (reference sequence). CDR3 in amino acids: CASSQGGGNQPQHF. The DNA of the CDR3 is TGTGCCAGCAGCCAAGGGGGAGGCAATCAGCCCCAGCATTTT.

CDR3 sequence (DNA): TGTGCCAGCAGGGCCTTGGGCAATCAGCCCCAGCATTTT. This codes for CASRALGNQPQHF. This chain uses TRBV19 with TRBJ1-5; possible D gene TRBD1, 5 bases. The ends were cut back, 9 bases at V and 2 bases at J, with 11 bases in the middle. CDR3 length equals 13 residues. Per the germline V gene, CDR1 is LNHDA and CDR2 is SQIVND (reference sequence).

J is TRBJ2-5 and V is TRBV18, with 9 bases identical to TRBD1. The germline CDR1 and CDR2 sequences are KGHSH and LQKENI. This CDR3 region has 18 residues. V was pared by 0 bases and J by 3 bases, with 11 bases of the junction left unmatched. In DNA, the CDR3 is TGTGCCAGCTCACCACCGTGGGAAGGGACAGGGTCGAAAGAGACCCAGTACTTC. Its translation is CASSPPWEGTGSKETQYF.

The CDR3 spells CASSLVVRGRDTGELFF. DNA of the CDR3: TGTGCCAGCAGCTTGGTAGTTAGGGGGCGGGACACCGGGGAGCTGTTTTTT. The chain couples TRBV5-6 to TRBJ2-2; 7 nucleotides line up with TRBD1. The CDR3 loop spans 17 amino acids. Germline trimming cut 0 bases from V and 3 bases from J; bases unmatched to any gene: 8. Germline CDR1 SGHDT, CDR2 YYEEEE.

The chain couples TRBV6-6 to TRBJ2-2; D remains ambiguous. V gave up 0 bases and J gave up 7 bases, with 12 bases separating them. CDR1 and CDR2 from the germline V gene are MNHNY and SVGAGI (reference sequence). This CDR3 is 15 amino acids long. CDR3 DNA sequence: TGTGCCAGCAGTTACTCGAGGAGTAGGATCGGGGAGCTGTTTTTT. It encodes CASSYSRSRIGELFF.

This rearrangement joins TRBV21-1 to TRBJ1-1. TRBV21-1 is assigned pseudogene status. This CDR3 spans 18 amino acids. CDR3 DNA sequence: TGTGCCAGCACCTCCCAAGCTACGGGGAGAGGCCACAGAATTGAAGCTTTCTTT. Amino acids: CASTSQATGRGHRIEAFF.

The V call is TRBV29-1, the J call TRBJ1-1, with TRBD1 matching 7 bases. Trimming cost V 4 bases and J 2 bases; bases outside gene matches: 4. This CDR3 comprises 13 residues. CDR1 is SQVTM, CDR2 ANQGSEA, per germline. CDR3 residues: CSVADRANTEAFF. As DNA, the CDR3 is TGCAGCGTTGCAGACAGGGCAAACACTGAAGCTTTCTTT.

The chain couples TRBV5-8 to TRBJ1-5; 8 bases agree with TRBD1. V dropped 5 bases and J dropped 9; count of bases not matched to a gene: 7. The CDR3 extends over 13 amino acids. Germline V gene sequence: CDR1 SGHTS, CDR2 YDEGEE. CDR3 bases: TGTGCCAGCAGTTGGACAGGGTCAAGGCCCCAGCATTTT. It yields the protein CASSWTGSRPQHF.

The rearrangement joins TRBV10-3 to TRBJ1-1; tentatively, D is TRBD1 (6 bases). With 3 bases removed from V and 0 bases from J, the gap between germline ends came to 17 bases. Germline loops: CDR1 ENHRY, CDR2 SYGVKD. The CDR3 has 17 residues. The chain's CDR3 is CAISEPQLRDMNTEAFF. The CDR3 bases are TGTGCCATCAGTGAACCCCAACTAAGGGACATGAACACTGAAGCTTTCTTT.

The chain links TRBV19 to TRBJ1-5, with D unresolved. Trimming removed 2 bases at V and 7 bases at J, with 18 bases between. The CDR3 runs to 16 residues. CDR1 and CDR2 from the germline V gene are LNHDA and SQIVND (reference sequence). CDR3 coding DNA: TGTGCCAGTAGTATACGTTCCCGGGCGGGTGAGCAGCCCCAGCATTTT. The encoded protein is CASSIRSRAGEQPQHF.

This rearrangement joins TRBV5-6 to TRBJ2-1, with TRBD2 matching 8 bases. The germline gives CDR1 SGHDT, CDR2 YYEEEE. J lost 7 bases, V lost 0 bases, and 6 bases had no gene match. CDR3 length equals 15 residues. The CDR3 sequence is CASSLVVAGSNEQFF. The CDR3 DNA is TGTGCCAGCAGCTTGGTAGTAGCGGGGTCAAATGAGCAGTTCTTC.

This chain uses TRBV4-2 with TRBJ1-6; no reliable D call. Germline CDR1 is LGHNA and CDR2 is YNFKEQ. Trimming took 0 bases from V and 3 from J, leaving 3 bases between them. The CDR3 length is 14 residues. CDR3 in amino acids: CASSQDGYNSPLHF. In DNA form, the CDR3 reads TGTGCCAGCAGCCAAGACGGCTATAATTCACCCCTCCACTTT.